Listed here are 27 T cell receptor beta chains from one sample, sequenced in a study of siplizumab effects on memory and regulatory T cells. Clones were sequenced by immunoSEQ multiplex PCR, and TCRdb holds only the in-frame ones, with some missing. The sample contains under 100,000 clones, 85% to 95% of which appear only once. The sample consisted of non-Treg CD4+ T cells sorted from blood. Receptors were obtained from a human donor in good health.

The DNA of the CDR3 is TGTGGTTACCCCCGGGACACGTCAACAGATACGCAGTATTTT. Amino acids: CGYPRDTSTDTQYF. The chain employs TRBV2 and TRBJ2-3; possibly TRBD1 for D (6 bases). Germline V gene data show CDR1 as SNHLY and CDR2 as FYNNEI. The CDR3 extends over 14 amino acids.

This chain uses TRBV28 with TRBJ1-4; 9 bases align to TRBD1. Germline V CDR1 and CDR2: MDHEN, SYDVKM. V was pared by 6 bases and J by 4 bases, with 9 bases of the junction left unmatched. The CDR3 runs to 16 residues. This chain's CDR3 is CASSGGGQGLNEKLFF. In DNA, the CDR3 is TGTGCCAGCAGCGGAGGGGGACAGGGCCTTAATGAAAAACTGTTTTTT.

In DNA form, the CDR3 reads TGTGCCAGCAGTAATGGGGAGACCCAGTACTTC. Protein: CASSNGETQYF. This chain uses TRBV6-6 with TRBJ2-5; D is undetermined. V was clipped by 5 bases and J by 5 bases, with 6 bases between them. CDR1 is MNHNY, CDR2 SVGAGI, per germline (reference sequence). The CDR3 is made up of 11 amino acids.

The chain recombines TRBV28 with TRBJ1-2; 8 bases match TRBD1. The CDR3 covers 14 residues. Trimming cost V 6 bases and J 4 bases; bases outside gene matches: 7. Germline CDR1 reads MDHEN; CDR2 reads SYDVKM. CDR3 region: CASRRGQGVYGYTF. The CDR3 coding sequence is TGTGCCAGCAGGCGAGGACAGGGTGTCTATGGCTACACCTTC.

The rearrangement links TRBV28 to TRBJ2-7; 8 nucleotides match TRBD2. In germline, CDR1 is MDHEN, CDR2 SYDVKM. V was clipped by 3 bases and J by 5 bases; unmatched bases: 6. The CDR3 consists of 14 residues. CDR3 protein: CASSLRGVGNEQYF. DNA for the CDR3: TGTGCCAGCAGTTTGCGGGGGGTAGGGAACGAGCAGTACTTC.

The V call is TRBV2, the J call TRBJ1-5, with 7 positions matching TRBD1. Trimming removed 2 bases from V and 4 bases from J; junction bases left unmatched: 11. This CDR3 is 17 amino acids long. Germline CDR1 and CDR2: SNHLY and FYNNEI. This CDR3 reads CASSEQGGQSPNQPQHF. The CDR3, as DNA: TGTGCCAGCAGTGAACAAGGGGGACAGAGTCCTAATCAGCCCCAGCATTTT.

CDR3 DNA sequence: TGCGCCAGCAGCTTGGGACAGATGAACACTGAAGCTTTCTTT. It encodes CASSLGQMNTEAFF. This sequence joins TRBV5-1 and TRBJ1-1, with TRBD1 as a possible D gene (5 bases). Germline V gives CDR1 SGHRS, CDR2 YFSETQ. V lost 0 bases and J 0 bases, leaving 6 bases between the germline ends. The CDR3 consists of 14 residues.

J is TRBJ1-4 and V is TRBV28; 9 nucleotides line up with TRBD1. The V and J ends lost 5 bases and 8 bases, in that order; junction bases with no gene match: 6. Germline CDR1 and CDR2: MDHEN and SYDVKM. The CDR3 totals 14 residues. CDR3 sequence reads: CASSRDRVGEKLFF. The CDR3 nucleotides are TGTGCCAGCAGTAGGGACAGGGTGGGGGAAAAACTGTTTTTT.

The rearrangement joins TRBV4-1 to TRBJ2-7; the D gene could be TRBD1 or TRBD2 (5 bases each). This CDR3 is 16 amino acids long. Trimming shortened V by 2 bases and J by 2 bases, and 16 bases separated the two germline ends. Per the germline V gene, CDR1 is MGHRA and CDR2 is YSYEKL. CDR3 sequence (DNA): TGCGCCAGCAGCCAATCCGGGACGGTGGTCCCCTACGAGCAGTACTTC. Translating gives CASSQSGTVVPYEQYF.

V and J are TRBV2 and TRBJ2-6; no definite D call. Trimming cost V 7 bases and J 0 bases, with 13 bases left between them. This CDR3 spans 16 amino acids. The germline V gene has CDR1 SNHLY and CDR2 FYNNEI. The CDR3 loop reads CASKPMDISGANVLTF. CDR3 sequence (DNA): TGTGCCAGCAAGCCAATGGATATCTCTGGGGCCAACGTCCTGACTTTC.

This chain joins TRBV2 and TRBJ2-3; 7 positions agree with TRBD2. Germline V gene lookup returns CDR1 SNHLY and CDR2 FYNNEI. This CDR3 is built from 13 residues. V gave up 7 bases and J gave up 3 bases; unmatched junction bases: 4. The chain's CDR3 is CASMASGTDTQYF. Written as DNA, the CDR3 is TGTGCCAGCATGGCTAGCGGAACAGATACGCAGTATTTT. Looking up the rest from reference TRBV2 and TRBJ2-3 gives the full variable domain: EPEVTQTPSHQVTQMGQEVILRCVPISNHLYFYWYRQILGQKVEFLVSFYNNEISEKSEIFDDQFSVERPDGSNFTLKIRSTKLEDSAMYFCASMASGTDTQYFGPGTRLTVL.

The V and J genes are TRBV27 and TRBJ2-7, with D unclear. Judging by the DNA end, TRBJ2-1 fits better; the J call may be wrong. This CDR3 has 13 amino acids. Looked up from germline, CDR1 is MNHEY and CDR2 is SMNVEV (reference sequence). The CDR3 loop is CASSFRLAGEQFF. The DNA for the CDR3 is TGTGCCAGCAGTTTTCGTTTAGCAGGTGAGCAGTTCTTC.

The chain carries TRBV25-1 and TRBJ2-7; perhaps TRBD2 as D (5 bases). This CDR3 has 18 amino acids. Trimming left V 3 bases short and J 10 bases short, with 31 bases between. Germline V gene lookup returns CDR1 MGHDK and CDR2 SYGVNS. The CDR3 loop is CASSDSLVGRVALRGQYF. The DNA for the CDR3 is TGTGCCAGCAGTGACTCCCTAGTCGGGCGGGTCGCGTTACGAGGTCAGTACTTC.

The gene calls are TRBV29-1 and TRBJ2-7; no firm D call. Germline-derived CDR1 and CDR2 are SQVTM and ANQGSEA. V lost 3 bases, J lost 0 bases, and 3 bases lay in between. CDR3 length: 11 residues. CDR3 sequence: CSVETSYEQYF. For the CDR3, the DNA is TGCAGCGTTGAGACCTCCTACGAGCAGTACTTC.

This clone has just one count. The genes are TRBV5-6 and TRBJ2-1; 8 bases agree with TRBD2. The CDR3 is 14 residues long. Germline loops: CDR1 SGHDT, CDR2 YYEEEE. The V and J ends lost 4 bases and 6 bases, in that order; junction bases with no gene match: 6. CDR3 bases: TGTGCCAGCAGCGAGGGTCTAGCGGGCAATGAGCAGTTCTTC. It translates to CASSEGLAGNEQFF.

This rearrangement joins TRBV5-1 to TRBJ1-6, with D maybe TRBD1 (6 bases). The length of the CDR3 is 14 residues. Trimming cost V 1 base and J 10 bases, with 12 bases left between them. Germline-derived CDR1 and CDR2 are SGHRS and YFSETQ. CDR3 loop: CASSLWGQRSPLHF. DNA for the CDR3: TGCGCCAGCAGCTTGTGGGGGCAACGCTCACCCCTCCACTTT.

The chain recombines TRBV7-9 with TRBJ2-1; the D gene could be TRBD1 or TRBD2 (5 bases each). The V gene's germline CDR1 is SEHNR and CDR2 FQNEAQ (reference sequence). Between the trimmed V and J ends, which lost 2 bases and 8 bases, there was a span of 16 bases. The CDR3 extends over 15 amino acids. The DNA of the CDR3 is TGTGCCAGCAGCTTAAGGGGAGCCGAATTCGATGAGCAGTTCTTC. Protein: CASSLRGAEFDEQFF.

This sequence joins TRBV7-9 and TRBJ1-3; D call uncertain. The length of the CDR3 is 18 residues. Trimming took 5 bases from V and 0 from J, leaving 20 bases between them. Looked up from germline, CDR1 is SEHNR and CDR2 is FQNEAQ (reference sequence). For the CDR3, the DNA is TGTGCCAGCAGCCAAACCCGGATCGGGAAAAGCTCTGGAAACACCATATATTTT. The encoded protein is CASSQTRIGKSSGNTIYF.

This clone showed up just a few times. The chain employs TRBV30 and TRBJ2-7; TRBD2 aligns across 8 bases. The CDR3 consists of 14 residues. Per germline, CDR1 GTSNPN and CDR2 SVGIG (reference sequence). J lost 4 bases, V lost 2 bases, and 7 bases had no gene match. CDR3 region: CAWSKIAGHYEQYF. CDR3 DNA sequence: TGTGCCTGGAGTAAGATAGCGGGACATTACGAGCAGTACTTC.

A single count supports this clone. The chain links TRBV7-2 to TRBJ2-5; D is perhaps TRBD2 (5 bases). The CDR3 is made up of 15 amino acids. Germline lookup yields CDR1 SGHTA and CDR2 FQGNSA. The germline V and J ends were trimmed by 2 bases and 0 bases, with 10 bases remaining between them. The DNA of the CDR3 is TGTGCCAGCAGCTTAACCTGGACTGACCAAGAGACCCAGTACTTC. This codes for CASSLTWTDQETQYF. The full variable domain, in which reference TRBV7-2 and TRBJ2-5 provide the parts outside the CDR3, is GAGVSQSPSNKVTEKGKDVELRCDPISGHTALYWYRQSLGQGLEFLIYFQGNSAPDKSGLPSDRFSAERTGGSVSTLTIQRTQQEDSAVYLCASSLTWTDQETQYFGPGTRLLVL.

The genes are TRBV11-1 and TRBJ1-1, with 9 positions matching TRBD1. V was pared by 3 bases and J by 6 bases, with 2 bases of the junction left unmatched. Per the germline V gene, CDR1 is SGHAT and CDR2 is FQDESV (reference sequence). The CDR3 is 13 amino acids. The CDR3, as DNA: TGTGCCAGCAGCTTGGGACAGGGCGCTGAAGCTTTCTTT. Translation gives CASSLGQGAEAFF.

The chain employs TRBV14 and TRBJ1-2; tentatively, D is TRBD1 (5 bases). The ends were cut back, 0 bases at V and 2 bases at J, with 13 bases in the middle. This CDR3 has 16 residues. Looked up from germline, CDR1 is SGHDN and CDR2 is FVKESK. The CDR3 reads CASSQDVRQGNYGYTF. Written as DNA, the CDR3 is TGTGCCAGCAGCCAAGATGTGAGGCAGGGAAACTATGGCTACACCTTC. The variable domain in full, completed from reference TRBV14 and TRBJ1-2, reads EAGVTQFPSHSVIEKGQTVTLRCDPISGHDNLYWYRRVMGKEIKFLLHFVKESKQDESGMPNNRFLAERTGGTYSTLKVQPAELEDSGVYFCASSQDVRQGNYGYTFGSGTRLTVV.

CDR3 sequence (DNA): TGTGCCAGCAGCTCCCGGGACAGATGGGAGACCCAGTACTTC. It specifies CASSSRDRWETQYF. The chain uses TRBV11-1 and TRBJ2-5; TRBD1 aligns across 7 bases. From germline, CDR1 is SGHAT and CDR2 FQDESV (reference sequence). CDR3 length: 14 residues. Losses at the gene ends were 4 bases for V and 5 bases for J; bases not matched to a gene: 7.

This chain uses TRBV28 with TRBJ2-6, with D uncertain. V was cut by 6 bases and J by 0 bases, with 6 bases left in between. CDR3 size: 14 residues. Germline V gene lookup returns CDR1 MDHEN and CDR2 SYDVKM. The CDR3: CASRGPSGANVLTF. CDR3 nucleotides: TGTGCCAGCAGGGGTCCCTCTGGGGCCAACGTCCTGACTTTC.

The CDR3 DNA sequence: TGTGCCAGCAGCTTATCACGGGGGTCCCCCATCGGCCTAAATGAGCAGTTCTTC. It yields the protein CASSLSRGSPIGLNEQFF. This chain joins TRBV7-3 and TRBJ2-1; a weak D match, TRBD2 (6 bases). The CDR3 spans 18 residues. The V end was cut by 2 bases, the J end by 7 bases, with 24 bases between. The V gene's germline CDR1 is SGHTA and CDR2 FQGTGA.

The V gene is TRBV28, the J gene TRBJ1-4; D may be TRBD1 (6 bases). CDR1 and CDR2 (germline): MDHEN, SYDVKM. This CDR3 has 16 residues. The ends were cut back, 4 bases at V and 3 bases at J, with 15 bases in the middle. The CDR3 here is CASSSQQGMANEKLFF. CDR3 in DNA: TGTGCCAGCAGTTCACAACAGGGTATGGCTAATGAAAAACTGTTTTTT.

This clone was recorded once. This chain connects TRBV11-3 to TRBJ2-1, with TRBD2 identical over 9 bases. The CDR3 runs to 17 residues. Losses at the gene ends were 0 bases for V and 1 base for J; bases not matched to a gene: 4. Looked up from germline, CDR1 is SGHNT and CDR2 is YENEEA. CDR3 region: CASSLEFSGGSYNEQFF. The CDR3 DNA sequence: TGTGCCAGCAGCTTAGAATTTAGCGGGGGTTCCTACAATGAGCAGTTCTTC.